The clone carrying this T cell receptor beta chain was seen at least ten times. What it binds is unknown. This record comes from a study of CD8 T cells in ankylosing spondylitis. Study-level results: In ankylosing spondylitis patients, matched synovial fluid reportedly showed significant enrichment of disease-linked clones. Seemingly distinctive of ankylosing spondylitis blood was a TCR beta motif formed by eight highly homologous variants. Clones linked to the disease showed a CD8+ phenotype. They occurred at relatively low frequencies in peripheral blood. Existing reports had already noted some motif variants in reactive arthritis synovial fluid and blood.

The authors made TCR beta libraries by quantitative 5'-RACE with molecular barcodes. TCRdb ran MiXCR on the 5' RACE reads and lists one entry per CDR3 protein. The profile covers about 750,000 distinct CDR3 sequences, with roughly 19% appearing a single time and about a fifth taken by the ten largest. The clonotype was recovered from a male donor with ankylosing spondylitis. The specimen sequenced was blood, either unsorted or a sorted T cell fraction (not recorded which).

CDR3 sequence reads: CASNPSAGGYNEQFF. The CDR3 DNA reads as TGTGCCAGCAACCCGTCAGCGGGGGGGTACAATGAGCAGTTCTTC. This sequence joins TRBV6-2 or TRBV6-3 and TRBJ2-1; TRBD2 aligns across 10 bases. V shed 7 bases, J shed 4 bases, and the junction held 7 bases outside the gene matches. The CDR3 extends over 15 amino acids. In germline, CDR1 is MNHEY, CDR2 SVGEGT.